This T cell receptor (beta chain) was obtained from a study of cytomegalovirus exposure and HLA in healthy donors. Study-level results: For presence/absence analyses, sequencing depth was assumed to be roughly uniform across donors. Most likely, a cluster of highly shared sequence variants arose as a sequencing artifact. TRBV6-2, TRBV6-3 and other indistinguishable V segments were excluded.

This CDR3 comprises 14 residues. Trimming took off 0 bases at V and 6 bases at J, with 8 bases between the two ends. CDR1 and CDR2 from the germline V gene are LGHNA and YSLEER. These donors counted as nominally healthy when sampled, but unrecorded immune exposures were likely. It was with 60 Vbeta and 13 Jbeta primers that the PCR ran. TCRdb keeps only in-frame clones here, not all; method: immunoSEQ multiplex PCR. The sample includes some 90,000 clones, about 79% of them seen just once. In the case of this clone: The antigen is not known.

The chain recombines TRBV4-3 with TRBJ1-4, with D unclear. The origin of this receptor is a man aged 50 to 60 in good health and CMV-seronegative. Material for sequencing was PBMCs. The chain's CDR3 is CASSQDHRDEKLFF. The DNA of the CDR3 is TGCGCCAGCAGCCAAGATCATCGGGATGAAAAACTGTTTTTT.